The 25 T cell receptor beta chains below come from one sample, sequenced in a study of blood T cell repertoires in COVID-19 (dated by TCRdb to between 2020 and 2021). Library preparation was by the immunoSEQ multiplex PCR assay. The table comes from immuneACCESS by way of TCRdb, which keeps in-frame sequences with V and J called. Part of the clones is missing from these tables; in studies checked, under half for an unresolved V gene and the rest for unknown reasons. Across this sample there are 150,000 to 200,000 clones, with roughly 80% seen only once. Under 9% of the sample comes from the top ten. The specimen was peripheral blood. Receptor source: a woman aged 40-49 years with COVID-19, enrolled during active disease.

In its sample, this clone was seen a few times. The rearrangement links TRBV27 to TRBJ2-1; 11 nucleotides line up with TRBD2. The CDR3 length is 15 residues. The V gene end was trimmed by 6 bases and the J gene end by 7 bases; junction bases not matched to a gene: 8. Germline V lookup: CDR1 MNHEY, CDR2 SMNVEV (reference sequence). The chain's CDR3 is CASRSTSGGLNEQFF. The DNA for the CDR3 is TGTGCCAGCAGGTCCACTAGCGGGGGATTAAATGAGCAGTTCTTC.

The chain joins TRBV19 to TRBJ1-5, with a weak D call TRBD1 (5 bases). The CDR3 has 14 amino acids. V was trimmed by 1 base and J by 6 bases, leaving 10 bases between them. Per germline, CDR1 LNHDA and CDR2 SQIVND (reference sequence). CDR3 sequence reads: CASSIVGAGQPQHF. CDR3 DNA sequence: TGTGCCAGTAGTATAGTAGGGGCCGGTCAGCCCCAGCATTTT.

The chain has TRBV5-1 and TRBJ1-1; 7 bases map to TRBD1. This CDR3 spans 15 amino acids. Losses at the gene ends were 3 bases for V and 6 bases for J; bases not matched to a gene: 11. Germline V CDR1 and CDR2: SGHRS, YFSETQ. The CDR3 DNA is TGCGCCAGCAGCTATCTTACCCTGGGACAGTCTGAAGCTTTCTTT. It is translated as CASSYLTLGQSEAFF.

This chain joins TRBV6-6 and TRBJ1-2; 7 bases line up with TRBD1. The germline V gene has CDR1 MNHNY and CDR2 SVGAGI (reference sequence). V lost 5 bases, J lost 0 bases, and 6 bases stayed unmatched. The length of the CDR3 is 15 residues. For the CDR3, the DNA is TGTGCCAGCAGTAACAGACAGGGCCCTAACTATGGCTACACCTTC. This encodes CASSNRQGPNYGYTF.

The chain recombines TRBV11-2 with TRBJ2-2; 7 nucleotides match TRBD1. Looked up from germline, CDR1 is SGHAT and CDR2 is FQNNGV. The CDR3 spans 15 residues. The ends lost 5 bases at V and 3 bases at J; junction bases unmatched: 6. CDR3 protein: CASSRKQGYTGELFF. The CDR3 bases are TGTGCCAGCAGCCGGAAACAGGGGTACACCGGGGAGCTGTTTTTT.

The CDR3 DNA sequence: TGTGCCATCAGTGAGGACAGGGGATACCAGCCCCAGCATTTT. Translating it yields CAISEDRGYQPQHF. V usage is TRBV10-3 and J usage is TRBJ1-5; 8 positions match TRBD1. With V trimmed by 2 bases and J by 7 bases, 4 bases remained unmatched. Looked up from germline, CDR1 is ENHRY and CDR2 is SYGVKD. The CDR3 runs 14 residues.

This rearrangement joins TRBV4-1 to TRBJ2-6; 8 positions agree with TRBD1. CDR3 length: 15 amino acids. V shed 3 bases, J shed 3 bases, and the junction held 1 base outside the gene matches. Germline CDR1 is MGHRA and CDR2 is YSYEKL. The CDR3 reads CASSQTGVGANVLTF. The DNA for the CDR3 is TGCGCCAGCAGCCAGACAGGGGTTGGGGCCAACGTCCTGACTTTC.

The chain is built from TRBV7-9 and TRBJ2-3; D remains unclear. This CDR3 has 14 residues. Trimming took off 2 bases at V and 0 bases at J, with 6 bases between the two ends. Germline V gives CDR1 SEHNR, CDR2 FQNEAQ (reference sequence). CDR3 in DNA: TGTGCCAGCAGCTTAACCCGGAGCACAGATACGCAGTATTTT. Amino acids: CASSLTRSTDTQYF.

This clone was observed a single time. The chain has TRBV13 and TRBJ1-4; D is unresolved. Germline CDR1 and CDR2: PRHDT and FYEKMQ (reference sequence). The CDR3 has 15 residues. V lost 5 bases and J 5 bases, leaving 15 bases between the germline ends. CDR3 region: CASSEMRGPNEKLFF. The CDR3 DNA reads TGTGCCAGCAGCGAAATGAGAGGTCCAAATGAAAAACTGTTTTTT.

CDR3 residues: CASSSGSGNYNEQFF. The CDR3 DNA reads as TGTGCCAGCAGTTCGGGTAGCGGCAATTACAATGAGCAGTTCTTC. The V and J genes are TRBV6-5 and TRBJ2-1; weak D call: TRBD2 (6 bases). V shed 4 bases and J shed 4 bases, with 14 bases lying between them. This CDR3 spans 15 amino acids. In germline, CDR1 is MNHEY, CDR2 SVGAGI.

The V and J genes are TRBV7-8 and TRBJ2-7; the match to TRBD1 covers 7 bases. Germline V gene sequence: CDR1 SGHVS, CDR2 FQNEAQ. There are 15 residues in the CDR3. J gave up 3 bases and V 11 bases, and 16 bases lay outside the gene matches. The DNA of the CDR3 is TGTGCCGGATCGACAGGGCGTGCGCTAGTCTACGAGCAGTACTTC. Its translation is CAGSTGRALVYEQYF.

CDR3 DNA: TGTGCCAGCAGCCGACAGGGGGCCGCTGGAAACACCATATATTTT. The encoded protein is CASSRQGAAGNTIYF. The rearrangement links TRBV6-5 to TRBJ1-3; TRBD1 matches 10 bases. J was trimmed by 2 bases and V by 6 bases; bases with no gene match: 4. CDR3 size: 15 residues. Per germline, CDR1 MNHEY and CDR2 SVGAGI.

J is TRBJ2-1 and V is TRBV15; weak D call: TRBD2 (6 bases). V dropped 3 bases and J dropped 0 bases, with 6 bases sitting between them. This CDR3 has 14 residues. Germline assignment: CDR1 LNHNV and CDR2 YYDKDF (reference sequence). This CDR3 reads CATSSGSSYNEQFF. DNA for the CDR3: TGTGCCACCAGCAGCGGGAGCTCCTACAATGAGCAGTTCTTC.

On this clone: Other DNA sequences of this sample code for an identical CDR3. The chain has TRBV7-6 and TRBJ2-7; D may be TRBD2 (6 bases). The CDR3 has 14 residues. V shed 0 bases and J shed 3 bases, with 9 bases lying between them. Germline CDR1 is SGHVS and CDR2 is FNYEAQ. CDR3 bases: TGTGCCAGCAGCTTAGCGGGGCGGGACTACGAGCAGTACTTC. Amino acid sequence: CASSLAGRDYEQYF. Based on the CDR3 plus reference TRBV7-6 and TRBJ2-7, the full variable domain is GAGVSQSPRYKVTKRGQDVALRCDPISGHVSLYWYRQALGQGPEFLTYFNYEAQQDKSGLPNDRFSAERPEGSISTLTIQRTEQRDSAMYRCASSLAGRDYEQYFGPGTRLTVT.

V is TRBV19 and J is TRBJ2-5; D gene uncertain. The CDR3 contains 12 residues. CDR1 and CDR2 (germline): LNHDA, SQIVND (reference sequence). V gave up 0 bases and J gave up 7 bases, with 6 bases separating them. The CDR3 bases are TGTGCCAGTAGTATAGATCGAGGGACCCAGTACTTC. It is translated as CASSIDRGTQYF.

This clone was seen only a few times. V and J are TRBV9 and TRBJ1-2; D not resolved. Trimming took off 4 bases at V and 5 bases at J, with 18 bases between the two ends. The CDR3 has 15 amino acids. CDR1 is SGDLS, CDR2 YYNGEE, per germline. DNA of the CDR3: TGTGCCAGCAGCTTACGGGAAAAGTTGGTGTATGGCTACACCTTC. This codes for CASSLREKLVYGYTF.

CDR3 sequence reads: CASRLTSAQETQYF. CDR3 nucleotides: TGTGCCAGCAGACTCACTAGCGCCCAAGAGACCCAGTACTTC. V usage is TRBV3-1 (or the pseudogene TRBV3-2) and J usage is TRBJ2-5; 7 bases align to TRBD2. Germline V gives CDR1 LGHDT, CDR2 YNNKEL (reference sequence). This CDR3 is built from 14 residues. Trimming at V came to 6 bases and at J to 1 base, leaving 5 bases not matched to a gene.

The chain is built from TRBV11-2 and TRBJ2-2; weak D call: TRBD2 (6 bases). The CDR3 contains 14 residues. Germline CDR1 reads SGHAT; CDR2 reads FQNNGV. Between the trimmed V and J ends, which lost 0 bases and 6 bases, there was a span of 8 bases. This CDR3 is CASSLDLASGELFF. DNA for the CDR3: TGTGCCAGCAGCTTAGATCTAGCGTCCGGGGAGCTGTTTTTT.

The chain combines TRBV30 with TRBJ1-5; tentatively, D is TRBD1 (6 bases). Trimming removed 5 bases at V and 2 bases at J, with 16 bases between. CDR3 length: 15 residues. Germline V gene lookup returns CDR1 GTSNPN and CDR2 SVGIG (reference sequence). The CDR3 DNA reads TGTGCCTGGGGGAGGGGGGGCTTGGGCAATCAGCCCCAGCATTTT. This encodes CAWGRGGLGNQPQHF.

The chain links TRBV6-5 to TRBJ2-2, with D unresolved. The CDR3 spans 13 residues. V lost 6 bases and J lost 1, with 6 bases in between. Germline V gene data show CDR1 as MNHEY and CDR2 as SVGAGI. The CDR3 is CASSYMNTGELFF. CDR3 DNA sequence: TGTGCCAGCAGCTATATGAACACCGGGGAGCTGTTTTTT.

This clone was seen a few times. CDR3 coding DNA: TGTGCTAGTGGACCGGATGAGCGAATTCAGTTCTTC. Its translation: CASGPDERIQFF. The chain couples TRBV12-5 to TRBJ2-1; D call uncertain. The CDR3 loop spans 12 amino acids. CDR1 LGHNT and CDR2 FRNRAP come from the germline V gene. The ends were cut back, 6 bases at V and 13 bases at J, with 16 bases in the middle.

The chain has TRBV19 and TRBJ2-7, with TRBD1 as a possible D gene (5 bases). The V gene lost 1 base and the J gene lost 2 bases, with 12 bases spanning the gap. Germline CDR1 LNHDA, CDR2 SQIVND (reference sequence). There are 15 residues in the CDR3. CDR3 nucleotides: TGTGCCAGTAGTATAGGGCAGGGTCTCGCCTACGAGCAGTACTTC. Protein: CASSIGQGLAYEQYF.

This clone came up a few times. This chain links TRBV7-9 with TRBJ1-2; 11 bases are a match to TRBD1. CDR1 is SEHNR, CDR2 FQNEAQ, per germline (reference sequence). The J segment lost 8 bases and the V segment lost 6 bases, leaving 8 bases of the junction unmatched. CDR3 size: 14 residues. CDR3 loop: CASRQGQGDVGYTF. The CDR3 DNA follows: TGTGCCAGCAGACAGGGACAGGGGGACGTCGGCTACACCTTC.

The chain employs TRBV7-2 and TRBJ2-5, with 10 bases identical to TRBD2. Germline CDR1 SGHTA, CDR2 FQGNSA. This CDR3 is 18 amino acids long. The V gene end was trimmed by 2 bases and the J gene end by 1 base; junction bases not matched to a gene: 10. DNA of the CDR3: TGTGCCAGCAGCTTAACTAGCGGGATATTGGGCGGCCAAGAGACCCAGTACTTC. This sequence encodes CASSLTSGILGGQETQYF.

The chain joins TRBV21-1 to TRBJ2-7; the table calls TRBD1, which could not be checked here. TRBV21-1 is designated a pseudogene. This CDR3 is 14 amino acids long. The CDR3 here is CASSKAGRDYEQYF. CDR3 sequence (DNA): TGTGCCAGCAGCAAAGCGGGCAGGGACTACGAGCAGTACTTC.